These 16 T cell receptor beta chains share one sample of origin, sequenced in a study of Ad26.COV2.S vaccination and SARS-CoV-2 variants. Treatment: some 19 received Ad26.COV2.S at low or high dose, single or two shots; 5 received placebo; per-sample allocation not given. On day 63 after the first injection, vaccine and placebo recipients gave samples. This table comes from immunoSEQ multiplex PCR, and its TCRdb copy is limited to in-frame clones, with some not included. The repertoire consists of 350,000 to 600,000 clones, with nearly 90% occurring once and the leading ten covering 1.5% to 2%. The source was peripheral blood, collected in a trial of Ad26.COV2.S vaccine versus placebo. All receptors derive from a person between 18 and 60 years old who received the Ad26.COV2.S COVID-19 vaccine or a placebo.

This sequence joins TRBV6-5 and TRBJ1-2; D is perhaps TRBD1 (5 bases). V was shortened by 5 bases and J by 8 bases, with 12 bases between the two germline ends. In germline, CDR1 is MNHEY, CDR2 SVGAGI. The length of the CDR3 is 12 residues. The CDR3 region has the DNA TGTGCCAGCAGTCACAGGAGCGGGGGCTACACCTTC. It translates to CASSHRSGGYTF.

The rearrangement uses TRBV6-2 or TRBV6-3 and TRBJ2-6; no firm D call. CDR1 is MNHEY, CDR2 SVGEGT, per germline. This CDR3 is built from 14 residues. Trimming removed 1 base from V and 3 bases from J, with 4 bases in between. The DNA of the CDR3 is TGTGCCAGCAGTTACTACGGTGGGGCCAACGTCCTGACTTTC. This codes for CASSYYGGANVLTF.

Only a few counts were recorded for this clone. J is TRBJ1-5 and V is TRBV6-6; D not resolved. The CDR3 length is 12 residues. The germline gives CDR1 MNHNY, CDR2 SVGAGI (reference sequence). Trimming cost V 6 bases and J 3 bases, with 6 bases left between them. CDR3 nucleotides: TGTGCCAGCAGGGCAGACAATCAGCCCCAGCATTTT. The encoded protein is CASRADNQPQHF.

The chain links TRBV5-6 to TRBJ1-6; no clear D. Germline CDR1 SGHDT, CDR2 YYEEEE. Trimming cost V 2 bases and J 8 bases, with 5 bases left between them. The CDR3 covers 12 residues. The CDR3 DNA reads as TGTGCCAGCAGCTTAAGGTATTCACCCCTCCACTTT. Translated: CASSLRYSPLHF.

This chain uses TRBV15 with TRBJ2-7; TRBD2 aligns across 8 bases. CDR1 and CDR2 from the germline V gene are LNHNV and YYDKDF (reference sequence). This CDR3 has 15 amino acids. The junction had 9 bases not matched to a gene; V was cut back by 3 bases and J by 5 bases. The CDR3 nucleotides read TGTGCCACCAGCAGGAGCGGGAGTTCAAGTCACGAGCAGTACTTC. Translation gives CATSRSGSSSHEQYF.

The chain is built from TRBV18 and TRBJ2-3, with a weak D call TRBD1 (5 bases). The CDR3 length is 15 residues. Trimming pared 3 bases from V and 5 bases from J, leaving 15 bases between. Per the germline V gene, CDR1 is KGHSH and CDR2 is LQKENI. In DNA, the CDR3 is TGTGCCAGCTCACCCCAGACAGATCCTGGAGATACGCAGTATTTT. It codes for CASSPQTDPGDTQYF.

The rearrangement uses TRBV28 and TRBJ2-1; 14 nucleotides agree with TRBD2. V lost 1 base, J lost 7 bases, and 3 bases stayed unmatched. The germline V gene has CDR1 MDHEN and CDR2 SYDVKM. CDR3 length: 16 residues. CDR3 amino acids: CASSLSGLAGVNEQFF. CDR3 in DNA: TGTGCCAGCAGTTTATCGGGACTAGCGGGAGTAAATGAGCAGTTCTTC.

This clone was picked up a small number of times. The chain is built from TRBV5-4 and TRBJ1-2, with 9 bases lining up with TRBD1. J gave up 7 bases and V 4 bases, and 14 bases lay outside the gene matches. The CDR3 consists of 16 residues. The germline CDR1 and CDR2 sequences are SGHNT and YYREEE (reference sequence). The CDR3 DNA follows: TGTGCCAGCAGCGCACCAAACAGGGGGCAGAAGAGTGGCTACACCTTC. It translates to CASSAPNRGQKSGYTF.

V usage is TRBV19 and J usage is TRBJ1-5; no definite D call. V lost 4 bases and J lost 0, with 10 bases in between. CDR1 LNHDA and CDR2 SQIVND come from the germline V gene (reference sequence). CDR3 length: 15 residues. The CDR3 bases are TGTGCCAGTAGTACGCGAGATTATAGCAATCAGCCCCAGCATTTT. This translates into CASSTRDYSNQPQHF.

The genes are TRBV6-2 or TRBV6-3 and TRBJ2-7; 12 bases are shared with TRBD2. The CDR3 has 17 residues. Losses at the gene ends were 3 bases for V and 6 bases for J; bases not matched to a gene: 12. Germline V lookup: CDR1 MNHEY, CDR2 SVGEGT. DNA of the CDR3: TGTGCCAGCAGTTATGCCCTTCAGACTAGCGGGAGATTCGAGCAGTACTTC. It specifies CASSYALQTSGRFEQYF.

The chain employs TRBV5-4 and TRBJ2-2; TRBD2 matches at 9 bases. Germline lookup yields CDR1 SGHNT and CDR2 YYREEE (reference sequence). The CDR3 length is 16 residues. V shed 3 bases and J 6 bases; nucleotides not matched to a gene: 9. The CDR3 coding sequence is TGTGCCAGCAGCTCCCTTAGCGGGAGAACCTCCGGGGAGCTGTTTTTT. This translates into CASSSLSGRTSGELFF.

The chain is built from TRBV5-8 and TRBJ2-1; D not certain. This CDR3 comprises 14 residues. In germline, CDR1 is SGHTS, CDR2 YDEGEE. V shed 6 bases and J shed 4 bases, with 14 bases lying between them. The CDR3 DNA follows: TGTGCCAGCACCGACTTGATCGGGTACAATGAGCAGTTCTTC. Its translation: CASTDLIGYNEQFF.

As DNA, the CDR3 is TGCAGTGCTAGAGGTTTAATTGCGGCTTTCTTT. Encoded protein: CSARGLIAAFF. The chain is built from TRBV20-1 and TRBJ1-1; D not certain. The germline CDR1 and CDR2 sequences are DFQATT and SNEGSKA (reference sequence). Trimming took 1 base from V and 11 from J, leaving 11 bases between them. This CDR3 region has 11 residues.

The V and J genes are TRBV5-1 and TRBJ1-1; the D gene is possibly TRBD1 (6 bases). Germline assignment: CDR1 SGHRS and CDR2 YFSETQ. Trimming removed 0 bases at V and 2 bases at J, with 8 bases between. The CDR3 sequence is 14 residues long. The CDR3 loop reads CASSLGDTNTEAFF. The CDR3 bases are TGCGCCAGCAGCTTGGGGGACACCAACACTGAAGCTTTCTTT.

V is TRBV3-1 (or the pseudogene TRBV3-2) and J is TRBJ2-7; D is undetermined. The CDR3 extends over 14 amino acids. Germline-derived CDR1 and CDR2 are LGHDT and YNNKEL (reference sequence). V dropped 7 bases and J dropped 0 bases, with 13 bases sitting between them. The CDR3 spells CASTLKGSSYEQYF. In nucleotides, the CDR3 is TGTGCCAGCACTTTAAAGGGCAGCTCCTACGAGCAGTACTTC.

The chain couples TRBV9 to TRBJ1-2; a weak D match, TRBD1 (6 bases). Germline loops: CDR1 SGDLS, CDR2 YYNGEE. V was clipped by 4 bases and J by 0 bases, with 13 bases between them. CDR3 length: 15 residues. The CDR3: CASSPRTGTNYGYTF. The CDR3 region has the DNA TGTGCCAGCAGCCCTCGCACAGGGACTAACTATGGCTACACCTTC. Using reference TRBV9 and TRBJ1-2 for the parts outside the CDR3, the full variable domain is DSGVTQTPKHLITATGQRVTLRCSPRSGDLSVYWYQQSLDQGLQFLIQYYNGEERAKGNILERFSAQQFPDLHSELNLSSLELGDSALYFCASSPRTGTNYGYTFGSGTRLTVV.